These 18 T cell receptor beta chains originate from one sample sequenced in a study of T cell repertoires in cytomegalovirus infection (dated by TCRdb to the late 2010s). Sequencing took place on an Illumina HiSeq 1500. TCRdb trimmed the raw reads at Q25, called clones with MiXCR and kept productive beta chains. Rows with a matching CDR3 protein are joined into one entry that keeps the most common DNA and genes. This sample is represented by roughly 140,000 distinct CDR3 sequences; around 20% of them were singletons. Approximately 11% of the sample goes to the ten largest clones. Sequenced material: PBMCs. The receptors were sampled from a human donor in good health (CMV status not recorded). Some clones in this sample may be carry-over from other donors' samples.

The chain couples TRBV20-1 to TRBJ1-6, with D maybe TRBD1 (5 bases). Germline V gene lookup returns CDR1 DFQATT and CDR2 SNEGSKA (reference sequence). V lost 3 bases, J lost 7 bases, and 19 bases lay in between. The length of the CDR3 is 16 residues. As DNA, the CDR3 is TGCAGTGCTAGTTCCCAGGGACCCCGTGGAAATTCACCCCTCCACTTT. Translation gives CSASSQGPRGNSPLHF.

This clonotype was observed many times. The rearrangement joins TRBV12-3 or TRBV12-4 to TRBJ1-4, with 8 bases that match TRBD1. This CDR3 spans 14 amino acids. Trimming at V came to 6 bases and at J to 7 bases, leaving 7 bases not matched to a gene. In DNA, the CDR3 is TGTGCCAGCAGATCCAGGGGGCCGCGTGAAAAACTGTTTTTT. Translation gives CASRSRGPREKLFF.

The rearrangement uses TRBV28 and TRBJ1-5, with 7 bases lining up with TRBD1. The V and J ends lost 6 bases and 5 bases, in that order; junction bases with no gene match: 10. CDR1 is MDHEN and CDR2 is SYDVKM in the germline V gene. The CDR3 runs to 15 residues. The CDR3 spells CASSPGGVNDQPQHF. CDR3 nucleotide sequence: TGTGCCAGCAGCCCAGGGGGGGTAAATGATCAGCCCCAGCATTTT. Variable domain in full (rest from reference TRBV28 and TRBJ1-5): DVKVTQSSRYLVKRTGEKVFLECVQDMDHENMFWYRQDPGLGLRLIYFSYDVKMKEKGDIPEGYSVSREKKERFSLILESASTNQTSMYLCASSPGGVNDQPQHFGDGTRLSIL.

The gene calls are TRBV18 and TRBJ1-2, with D tentatively TRBD1 (5 bases). Trimming cost V 3 bases and J 4 bases, with 15 bases left between them. The V gene's germline CDR1 is KGHSH and CDR2 LQKENI. The length of the CDR3 is 15 residues. The CDR3: CASSPGTQGAYGYTF. CDR3 coding DNA: TGTGCCAGCTCACCCGGGACTCAGGGCGCCTATGGCTACACCTTC.

This rearrangement joins TRBV29-1 to TRBJ2-1; 8 bases match TRBD2. The germline V gene encodes CDR1 SQVTM and CDR2 ANQGSEA. Losses at the gene ends were 2 bases for V and 4 bases for J; bases not matched to a gene: 13. The CDR3 spans 17 residues. The CDR3 loop reads CSVEKPSGTRGYNEQFF. The CDR3 DNA is TGCAGCGTTGAAAAACCATCCGGGACTAGAGGGTACAATGAGCAGTTCTTC.

This clonotype occurred many times. The rearrangement links TRBV7-8 to TRBJ2-1; a weak D match, TRBD1 (6 bases). Germline V lookup: CDR1 SGHVS, CDR2 FQNEAQ. Trimming removed 4 bases from V and 15 bases from J, with 19 bases in between. This CDR3 region has 13 residues. DNA for the CDR3: TGTGCCAGCAGCTCCCAGGGGACGCCCCGTATGTTCTTC. Amino acid sequence: CASSSQGTPRMFF.

The chain couples TRBV29-1 to TRBJ1-3, with 7 bases that match TRBD1. This CDR3 comprises 14 residues. Germline V gene lookup returns CDR1 SQVTM and CDR2 ANQGSEA. The trim removed 6 bases at V and 4 bases at J, leaving 9 bases unmatched. This CDR3 is CSVAGQEGGNTIYF. CDR3 nucleotides: TGCAGCGTCGCTGGACAGGAGGGAGGAAACACCATATATTTT. The full variable domain, in which reference TRBV29-1 and TRBJ1-3 provide the parts outside the CDR3, is SAVISQKPSRDICQRGTSLTIQCQVDSQVTMMFWYRQQPGQSLTLIATANQGSEATYESGFVIDKFPISRPNLTFSTLTVSNMSPEDSSIYLCSVAGQEGGNTIYFGEGSWLTVV.

In its sample, this clonotype was seen many times. V and J are TRBV7-8 and TRBJ2-1; D is unresolved. The CDR3 loop spans 14 amino acids. Trimming cost V 1 base and J 9 bases, with 13 bases left between them. Germline V gene sequence: CDR1 SGHVS, CDR2 FQNEAQ. The DNA of the CDR3 is TGTGCCAGCAGCTTAGTACCCGCCGTGGGTGAGCAGTTCTTC. Translating it yields CASSLVPAVGEQFF.

This sequence joins TRBV5-6 and TRBJ2-3; no definite D call. Germline CDR1 reads SGHDT; CDR2 reads YYEEEE. The length of the CDR3 is 16 residues. V was cut by 0 bases and J by 2 bases, with 13 bases left in between. For the CDR3, the DNA is TGTGCCAGCAGCTTGGCGGCCAGCACCCCCACAGATACGCAGTATTTT. It translates to CASSLAASTPTDTQYF.

This clonotype was picked up many times. The chain recombines TRBV7-9 with TRBJ2-3; 8 nucleotides agree with TRBD2. The trim removed 5 bases at V and 4 bases at J, leaving 5 bases unmatched. Germline-derived CDR1 and CDR2 are SEHNR and FQNEAQ (reference sequence). The length of the CDR3 is 14 residues. The CDR3 here is CASSRGLVADTQYF. DNA for the CDR3: TGTGCCAGCAGCCGGGGACTAGTCGCAGATACGCAGTATTTT.

This clonotype appeared a few times. The rearrangement links TRBV5-4 to TRBJ1-1; D remains ambiguous. The length of the CDR3 is 15 residues. CDR1 and CDR2 from the germline V gene are SGHNT and YYREEE (reference sequence). Trimming removed 4 bases from V and 0 bases from J, with 13 bases in between. The CDR3 sequence is CASSPDPTVNTEAFF. The CDR3 bases are TGTGCCAGCAGCCCAGACCCAACAGTGAACACTGAAGCTTTCTTT.

At least ten counts were recorded for this clonotype. V is TRBV6-5 and J is TRBJ1-1; the D is unclear. Germline assignment: CDR1 MNHEY and CDR2 SVGAGI. The CDR3 has 13 residues. Trimming took off 4 bases at V and 3 bases at J, with 9 bases between the two ends. For the CDR3, the DNA is TGTGCCAGCAGTTCCGATTCGGACACTGAAGCTTTCTTT. Translated, it gives CASSSDSDTEAFF.

This clonotype came up a few times. The J gene is TRBJ1-1, the V gene TRBV20-1; 10 nucleotides line up with TRBD1. V was clipped by 1 base and J by 11 bases; unmatched bases: 10. Looked up from germline, CDR1 is DFQATT and CDR2 is SNEGSKA (reference sequence). There are 14 residues in the CDR3. This CDR3 is CSARVPGQGYWAFF. The CDR3 DNA follows: TGCAGTGCTAGAGTCCCGGGACAGGGGTATTGGGCTTTCTTT.

Ten or more counts support this clonotype. V gene TRBV7-2 combines with J gene TRBJ2-5; D not resolved. Germline V gene sequence: CDR1 SGHTA, CDR2 FQGNSA. V gave up 0 bases and J gave up 2 bases, with 7 bases separating them. This CDR3 is built from 14 residues. CDR3 region: CASSLARRQETQYF. CDR3 DNA sequence: TGTGCCAGCAGCTTAGCGCGGCGGCAAGAGACCCAGTACTTC.

This clonotype was counted between two and nine times. The chain employs TRBV28 and TRBJ1-5, with TRBD1 matching 12 bases. The V gene end was trimmed by 4 bases and the J gene end by 5 bases; junction bases not matched to a gene: 12. The CDR3 loop spans 18 amino acids. Germline V gene data show CDR1 as MDHEN and CDR2 as SYDVKM. Here the CDR3 DNA reads TGTGCCAGCAGTTCCCATACGGGACAGGGGGCAGGGCATCAGCCCCAGCATTTT. This translates into CASSSHTGQGAGHQPQHF. Drawing the rest from reference TRBV28 and TRBJ1-5, the complete variable domain is DVKVTQSSRYLVKRTGEKVFLECVQDMDHENMFWYRQDPGLGLRLIYFSYDVKMKEKGDIPEGYSVSREKKERFSLILESASTNQTSMYLCASSSHTGQGAGHQPQHFGDGTRLSIL.

The gene calls are TRBV6-5 and TRBJ1-1; D uncertain. Germline V CDR1 and CDR2: MNHEY, SVGAGI. Trimming left V 2 bases short and J 1 base short, with 8 bases between. The CDR3 is 14 amino acids. The CDR3 bases are TGTGCCAGCAGTTACCTGGGATCGAACACTGAAGCTTTCTTT. Protein sequence: CASSYLGSNTEAFF.

This clonotype was seen repeatedly, ten times or more. V and J are TRBV7-2 and TRBJ1-2; TRBD1 might be the D (5 bases). Germline CDR1 reads SGHTA; CDR2 reads FQGNSA. This CDR3 contains 14 residues. Trimming removed 6 bases from V and 3 bases from J, with 14 bases in between. Here the CDR3 reads CASSPGGGYYGYTF. In nucleotides, the CDR3 is TGTGCCAGCAGTCCGGGTGGGGGTTACTATGGCTACACCTTC.

In its sample, this clonotype was seen a few times. The chain employs TRBV7-6 and TRBJ1-4, with TRBD1 identical over 7 bases. The CDR3 sequence is 16 residues long. Germline V gene lookup returns CDR1 SGHVS and CDR2 FNYEAQ. With 5 bases clipped from V and 5 bases from J, the junction kept 11 bases outside the gene matches. The CDR3 DNA reads TGTGCCAGCAGCCCACCCCCCGGGACAGAGAATGAAAAACTGTTTTTT. Translation gives CASSPPPGTENEKLFF.